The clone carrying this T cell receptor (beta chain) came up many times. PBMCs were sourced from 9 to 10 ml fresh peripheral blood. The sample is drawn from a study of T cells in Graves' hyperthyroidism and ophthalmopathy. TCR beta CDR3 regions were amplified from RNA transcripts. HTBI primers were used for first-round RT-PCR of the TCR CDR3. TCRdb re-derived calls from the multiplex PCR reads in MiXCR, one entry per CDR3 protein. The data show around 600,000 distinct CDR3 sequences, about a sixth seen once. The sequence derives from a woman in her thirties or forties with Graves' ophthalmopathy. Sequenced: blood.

CDR3 nucleotide sequence: TGTGCCAGCAGACCCGGGACTAGCGTTGCCTACGAGCAGTACTTC. This codes for CASRPGTSVAYEQYF. The rearrangement links TRBV28 to TRBJ2-7, with 10 nucleotides matching TRBD2. CDR1 is MDHEN, CDR2 SYDVKM, per germline. Trimming at V came to 6 bases and at J to 2 bases, leaving 7 bases not matched to a gene. The CDR3 totals 15 residues.